The rows below give T cell receptor beta chains drawn from one sample of a study of CD8 T cells in Susac syndrome. Each CDR3 protein gets one entry after TCRdb re-called the immunoSEQ multiplex PCR reads with MiXCR. The profile shows around 170,000 distinct CDR3 sequences, under 95% of them singletons. Sample: CD4+ T cells from PBMCs. All receptors derive from a human donor with Susac syndrome. Each CDR3 is given with its conserved first and last residue. D genes are given only for firm matches. Expanded clones get a size class; other rows say once, few or many, or leave the size out.

v_gene: TRBV6-6; d_gene: TRBD2; j_gene: TRBJ2-1; abundance: .; CDR3aa: CASSWTGLAGMAQFF; CDR3nt: TGTGCCAGCAGTTGGACCGGACTAGCGGGGATGGCGCAGTTCTTC
v_gene: TRBV20-1; d_gene: TRBD2; j_gene: TRBJ2-5; abundance: .; CDR3aa: CSARDGREKTQYF; CDR3nt: TGCAGTGCTAGAGATGGGAGGGAAAAGACCCAGTACTTC
v_gene: TRBV14; d_gene: .; j_gene: TRBJ1-2; abundance: .; CDR3aa: CASSQDRVQGYTF; CDR3nt: TGTGCCAGCAGCCAAGACAGGGTGCAGGGCTACACCTTC
v_gene: TRBV5-6; d_gene: TRBD1; j_gene: TRBJ2-7; abundance: .; CDR3aa: CASSLSGQGGLFHEQYF; CDR3nt: TGTGCCAGCAGCTTGTCTGGACAGGGGGGACTTTTTCACGAGCAGTACTTC
v_gene: TRBV10-3; d_gene: TRBD1; j_gene: TRBJ1-2; abundance: .; CDR3aa: CATRTGSGYTF; CDR3nt: TGTGCCACCCGGACAGGGTCAGGCTACACCTTC
v_gene: TRBV18; d_gene: .; j_gene: TRBJ1-5; abundance: .; CDR3aa: CASSGDGQPQHF; CDR3nt: TGTGCCAGCTCAGGGGACGGACAGCCCCAGCATTTT
v_gene: TRBV7-9; d_gene: .; j_gene: TRBJ1-6; abundance: .; CDR3aa: CASSPYGADNSPLHF; CDR3nt: TGTGCCAGCAGTCCCTACGGAGCGGATAATTCACCCCTCCACTTT
v_gene: TRBV5-1; d_gene: TRBD2; j_gene: TRBJ2-2; abundance: .; CDR3aa: CASSPLAGDTGELFF; CDR3nt: TGCGCCAGCAGCCCGTTAGCGGGGGATACCGGGGAGCTGTTTTTT
v_gene: TRBV27; d_gene: TRBD2; j_gene: TRBJ2-1; abundance: .; CDR3aa: CASSLYGGGRYNEQFF; CDR3nt: TGTGCCAGCAGTTTATATGGCGGGGGGAGATACAATGAGCAGTTCTTC
v_gene: TRBV12-3/TRBV12-4; d_gene: .; j_gene: TRBJ2-4; abundance: .; CDR3aa: CASTQEDIQYF; CDR3nt: TGTGCCAGCACCCAGGAAGACATTCAGTACTTC
v_gene: TRBV5-1; d_gene: .; j_gene: TRBJ2-5; abundance: .; CDR3aa: CASRVIQGEETQYF; CDR3nt: TGCGCCAGCAGAGTGATACAGGGTGAAGAGACCCAGTACTTC
v_gene: TRBV7-9; d_gene: TRBD2; j_gene: TRBJ2-7; abundance: .; CDR3aa: CAGGTSGYEQYF; CDR3nt: TGTGCCGGCGGGACTAGCGGCTACGAGCAGTACTTC
v_gene: TRBV12-3/TRBV12-4; d_gene: .; j_gene: TRBJ2-1; abundance: .; CDR3aa: CASSATGDEQFF; CDR3nt: TGTGCCAGCAGCGCAACCGGGGATGAGCAGTTCTTC
v_gene: TRBV20-1; d_gene: TRBD1; j_gene: TRBJ2-5; abundance: .; CDR3aa: CSARGTGSQETQYF; CDR3nt: TGCAGTGCTAGGGGGACAGGGAGCCAAGAGACCCAGTACTTC
v_gene: TRBV30; d_gene: .; j_gene: TRBJ1-6; abundance: .; CDR3aa: CAWRDNLNSPLHF; CDR3nt: TGTGCCTGGAGAGACAACCTTAATTCACCCCTCCACTTT
v_gene: TRBV20-1; d_gene: TRBD2; j_gene: TRBJ2-2; abundance: .; CDR3aa: CSALASGGTGELFF; CDR3nt: TGCAGTGCCCTGGCTAGCGGGGGAACCGGGGAGCTGTTTTTT
v_gene: TRBV20-1; d_gene: TRBD1; j_gene: TRBJ1-5; abundance: .; CDR3aa: CSAQQGANQPQHF; CDR3nt: TGCAGTGCTCAACAGGGGGCGAATCAGCCCCAGCATTTT
v_gene: TRBV12-3/TRBV12-4; d_gene: .; j_gene: TRBJ1-1; abundance: once; CDR3aa: CASSLPWGVNTEAFF; CDR3nt: TGTGCCAGCAGCTTACCCTGGGGCGTGAACACTGAAGCTTTCTTT
v_gene: TRBV6-1; d_gene: TRBD2; j_gene: TRBJ2-4; abundance: .; CDR3aa: CASSESSGGVGIQYF; CDR3nt: TGTGCCAGCAGTGAATCTAGCGGGGGGGTCGGCATTCAGTACTTC
v_gene: TRBV6-2/TRBV6-3; d_gene: TRBD2; j_gene: TRBJ2-1; abundance: .; CDR3aa: CASNTGGKNEQFF; CDR3nt: TGTGCCAGCAACACGGGGGGTAAGAATGAGCAGTTCTTC
v_gene: TRBV12-3/TRBV12-4; d_gene: .; j_gene: TRBJ2-5; abundance: .; CDR3aa: CASSLAGLPAVQTQYF; CDR3nt: TGTGCCAGCAGTTTAGCGGGACTCCCGGCCGTCCAGACCCAGTACTTC
v_gene: TRBV2; d_gene: .; j_gene: TRBJ2-3; abundance: .; CDR3aa: CATWRDTQYF; CDR3nt: TGTGCCACCTGGAGAGATACGCAGTATTTT
v_gene: TRBV2; d_gene: .; j_gene: TRBJ2-5; abundance: .; CDR3aa: CASSTGLPRRETQYF; CDR3nt: TGTGCCAGCAGTACGGGACTTCCTAGGCGAGAGACCCAGTACTTC